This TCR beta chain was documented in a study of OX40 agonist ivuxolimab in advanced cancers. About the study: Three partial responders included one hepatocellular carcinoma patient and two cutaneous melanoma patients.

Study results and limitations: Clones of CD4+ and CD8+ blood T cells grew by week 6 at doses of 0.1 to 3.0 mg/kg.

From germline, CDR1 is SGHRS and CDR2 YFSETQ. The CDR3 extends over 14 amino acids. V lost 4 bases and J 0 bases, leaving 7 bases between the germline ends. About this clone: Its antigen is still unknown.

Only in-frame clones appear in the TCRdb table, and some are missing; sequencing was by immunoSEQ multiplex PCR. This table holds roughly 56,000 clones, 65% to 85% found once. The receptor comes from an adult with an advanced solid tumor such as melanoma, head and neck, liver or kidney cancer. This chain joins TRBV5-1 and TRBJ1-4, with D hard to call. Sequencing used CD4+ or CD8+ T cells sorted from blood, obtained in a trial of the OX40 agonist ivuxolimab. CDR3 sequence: CASSIDSTNEKLFF. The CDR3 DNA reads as TGCGCCAGCAGCATCGATTCAACTAATGAAAAACTGTTTTTT.